These 14 T cell receptor beta chains came from one sample sequenced in a study of control samples from healthy donors and cancer patients. Produced via immunoSEQ multiplex PCR; TCRdb's table is partial and in-frame only. This sample carries about 130,000 clones, approximately 94% of them seen once, and the ten largest clones take 3.6%. The sequenced sample consisted of blood. The receptors come from a man aged 30 to 39 in good health.

This chain connects TRBV10-3 to TRBJ2-1; TRBD2 matches at 12 bases. After removal of 6 bases from V and 9 bases from J, the junction contained 12 bases not matched to a gene. Germline CDR1 reads ENHRY; CDR2 reads SYGVKD. This CDR3 spans 16 amino acids. CDR3 sequence (DNA): TGTGCCATCAGCGGCGCTAGCGGGGGGGCCCGCAGTGAGCAGTTCTTC. This encodes CAISGASGGARSEQFF.

The chain employs TRBV7-2 and TRBJ2-5; 9 bases are a match to TRBD2. CDR1 SGHTA and CDR2 FQGNSA come from the germline V gene. V shed 5 bases and J 4 bases; nucleotides not matched to a gene: 8. The CDR3 runs 15 residues. As DNA, the CDR3 is TGTGCCAGCAGCGCTGGACTAGCGCGGTTAGAGACCCAGTACTTC. Protein: CASSAGLARLETQYF.

Details on this clone: One end of the junction varies from germline; a read error may be responsible. V and J are TRBV10-1 and TRBJ1-1; no clear D. CDR1 is WNHNN, CDR2 SYGVQD, per germline (reference sequence). This CDR3 spans 14 amino acids. The CDR3 here is CASSESGGITGAFF. CDR3 DNA: TGCGCCAGCAGTGAGTCGGGCGGGATCACTGGAGCTTTCTTT.

V and J are TRBV20-1 and TRBJ1-4; D is possibly TRBD1 (6 bases). Between the trimmed V and J ends, which lost 3 bases and 0 bases, there was a span of 14 bases. Germline V CDR1 and CDR2: DFQATT, SNEGSKA (reference sequence). The CDR3 runs 16 residues. DNA for the CDR3: TGCAGTGCTAGTCCGGCAGGGGCTGCAACTAATGAAAAACTGTTTTTT. Translation gives CSASPAGAATNEKLFF.

The rearrangement links TRBV7-2 to TRBJ1-1; D possibly corresponds to TRBD1 (6 bases). Trimming took 8 bases from V and 4 from J, leaving 20 bases between them. Germline lookup yields CDR1 SGHTA and CDR2 FQGNSA. The CDR3 sequence is 15 residues long. The CDR3, as DNA: TGTGCCAGCTCCTTCGTGGGGGGGGCAGGCACTGAAGCTTTCTTT. It specifies CASSFVGGAGTEAFF.

The V and J genes are TRBV30 and TRBJ2-2; D gene uncertain. This CDR3 is built from 12 residues. Per germline, CDR1 GTSNPN and CDR2 SVGIG (reference sequence). V was trimmed by 7 bases and J by 1 base, leaving 7 bases between them. CDR3 bases: TGTGCCTCACCAAAGAACACCGGGGAGCTGTTTTTT. This encodes CASPKNTGELFF.

The V gene is TRBV18, the J gene TRBJ2-1; perhaps TRBD1 as D (5 bases). The CDR3 extends over 14 amino acids. Trimming removed 1 base from V and 7 bases from J, with 11 bases in between. From germline, CDR1 is KGHSH and CDR2 LQKENI. The CDR3 sequence is CASSPQSRGNEQFF. CDR3 nucleotides: TGTGCCAGCTCACCACAATCTAGGGGAAATGAGCAGTTCTTC.

This sequence joins TRBV27 and TRBJ2-7, with D possibly being TRBD1 (6 bases). The CDR3 has 16 amino acids. CDR1 MNHEY and CDR2 SMNVEV come from the germline V gene (reference sequence). V was shortened by 4 bases and J by 5 bases, with 21 bases between the two germline ends. The CDR3 spells CASSYDPGTNKDEQYF. Written as DNA, the CDR3 is TGTGCCAGCAGTTATGACCCGGGGACAAACAAAGACGAGCAGTACTTC.

V gene TRBV7-9 combines with J gene TRBJ1-1; 7 nucleotides line up with TRBD1. The CDR3 runs 15 residues. The junction had 8 bases not matched to a gene; V was cut back by 5 bases and J by 2 bases. Germline V CDR1 and CDR2: SEHNR, FQNEAQ (reference sequence). CDR3 DNA: TGTGCCAGCAGCATCCGACAGGGACTAAACACTGAAGCTTTCTTT. It specifies CASSIRQGLNTEAFF. The full variable domain, completed using reference TRBV7-9 and TRBJ1-1, is DTGVSQNPRHKITKRGQNVTFRCDPISEHNRLYWYRQTLGQGPEFLTYFQNEAQLEKSRLLSDRFSAERPKGSFSTLEIQRTEQGDSAMYLCASSIRQGLNTEAFFGQGTRLTVV.

The rearrangement joins TRBV5-1 to TRBJ1-1, with D uncertain. CDR1 and CDR2 (germline): SGHRS, YFSETQ. V dropped 4 bases and J dropped 4 bases, with 14 bases sitting between them. The CDR3 sequence is 14 residues long. The CDR3 here is CASSRGTEATEAFF. CDR3 in DNA: TGCGCCAGCAGCCGGGGTACGGAGGCCACTGAAGCTTTCTTT.

The V gene is TRBV5-5, the J gene TRBJ2-6; D may be TRBD1 (5 bases). Germline CDR1 SGHKS, CDR2 YYEKEE (reference sequence). Trimming removed 5 bases from V and 4 bases from J, with 7 bases in between. This CDR3 is 13 amino acids long. DNA for the CDR3: TGTGCCAGCAGTCGACAGGGGGCCAACGTCCTGACTTTC. Residues: CASSRQGANVLTF.

This chain links TRBV25-1 with TRBJ2-5; D is unclear. V shed 4 bases and J shed 6 bases, with 9 bases lying between them. Germline CDR1 reads MGHDK; CDR2 reads SYGVNS. The CDR3 is made up of 12 amino acids. The CDR3 sequence is CASSGGGQTQYF. The CDR3 DNA sequence: TGTGCCAGCAGTGGCGGTGGGCAGACCCAGTACTTC.

This clone is a singleton in its sample. V gene TRBV7-9 combines with J gene TRBJ1-6; 8 nucleotides agree with TRBD1. CDR3 length: 15 amino acids. Losses at the gene ends were 5 bases for V and 7 bases for J; bases not matched to a gene: 7. Germline CDR1 SEHNR, CDR2 FQNEAQ (reference sequence). The CDR3 loop reads CASSPWTGRNSPLHF. CDR3 sequence (DNA): TGTGCCAGCAGCCCTTGGACAGGGCGAAATTCACCCCTCCACTTT. Filled out from reference TRBV7-9 and TRBJ1-6, the complete variable domain reads DTGVSQNPRHKITKRGQNVTFRCDPISEHNRLYWYRQTLGQGPEFLTYFQNEAQLEKSRLLSDRFSAERPKGSFSTLEIQRTEQGDSAMYLCASSPWTGRNSPLHFGNGTRLTVT.

J is TRBJ2-1 and V is TRBV24-1; TRBD1 might be the D (6 bases). The CDR3 covers 16 residues. Trimming removed 5 bases from V and 3 bases from J, with 16 bases in between. In germline, CDR1 is KGHDR, CDR2 SFDVKD. The DNA of the CDR3 is TGTGCCACCAGTGTTCCAGGGGTGGGCCGCTACAATGAGCAGTTCTTC. It encodes CATSVPGVGRYNEQFF.